Included here is one T cell receptor beta chain sequence, with context. At one end, the junction sequence differs from germline, possibly due to a read error. The sample comes from a study of blood T cell repertoires in COVID-19. On the study more broadly: Samples came from the United States, Italy and Spain, spanning acute and convalescent COVID-19.

Recruits, aged about 18 to 100 years, lived in around 24 US areas. Cohorts were determined from participant-reported clinical history. Cohort 3 recovery required two negative PCRs, clearance, or symptom resolution. The CDR3 is 14 residues long. CDR1 is LNHNV, CDR2 YYDKDF, per germline (reference sequence). Measured with immunoSEQ multiplex PCR; TCRdb has only the in-frame clones, and not every one. There are hundreds of thousands of clones in the sample; around nine tenths occur only once, and under 2.5% lies in the top ten. This clonotype was sampled from a woman in her late teens or twenties who had recovered from COVID-19. The sample comprised PBMCs or T cells enriched from blood (not recorded which). The chain carries TRBV15 and TRBJ1-2; the D is unclear. CDR3 bases: TGTGCCACCAGCCGAGAGCCGGCAGGCTATGGCTACACCTTC. This encodes CATSREPAGYGYTF.